This TCR beta chain was profiled in a study of cytomegalovirus exposure and HLA in healthy donors. The germline V and J ends were trimmed by 3 bases and 6 bases, with 11 bases remaining between them. CDR1 and CDR2 (germline): GTSNPN, SVGIG (reference sequence). The CDR3 extends over 12 amino acids. Libraries were prepared by immunoSEQ multiplex PCR; TCRdb keeps only in-frame clonotypes and omits some of them. The sample records 50,000 to 65,000 clones, 90% to 96% being singletons. Study observations and caveats: TCR beta chains numbering roughly 150 were designated cytomegalovirus-associated. Reports indicated that the classifier achieved high specificity and sensitivity in diagnosing cytomegalovirus status.

As to this clone: Its target is unknown.

The V call is TRBV30, the J call TRBJ1-1, with TRBD1 as a possible D gene (5 bases). The sample comprised PBMCs. The receptor's source is a woman between 18 and 30 years old in good health and CMV-seronegative. The chain's CDR3 is CAWRGRRAEAFF. CDR3 in DNA: TGTGCCTGGAGGGGGCGTCGGGCTGAAGCTTTCTTT.